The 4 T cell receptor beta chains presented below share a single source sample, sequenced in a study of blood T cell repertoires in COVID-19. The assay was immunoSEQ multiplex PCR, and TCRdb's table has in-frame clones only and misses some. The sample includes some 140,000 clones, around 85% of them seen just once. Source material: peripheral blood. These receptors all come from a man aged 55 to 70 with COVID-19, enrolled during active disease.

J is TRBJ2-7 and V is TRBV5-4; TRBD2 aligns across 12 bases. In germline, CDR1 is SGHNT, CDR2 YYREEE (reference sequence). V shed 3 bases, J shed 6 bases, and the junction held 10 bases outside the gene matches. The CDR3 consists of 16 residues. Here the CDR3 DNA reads TGTGCCAGCAGCTCTGGGGAGCTAGCGGGAGGGTTCGAGCAGTACTTC. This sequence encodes CASSSGELAGGFEQYF. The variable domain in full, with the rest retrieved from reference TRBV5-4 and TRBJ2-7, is ETGVTQSPTHLIKTRGQQVTLRCSSQSGHNTVSWYQQALGQGPQFIFQYYREEENGRGNFPPRFSGLQFPNYSSELNVNALELDDSALYLCASSSGELAGGFEQYFGPGTRLTVT.

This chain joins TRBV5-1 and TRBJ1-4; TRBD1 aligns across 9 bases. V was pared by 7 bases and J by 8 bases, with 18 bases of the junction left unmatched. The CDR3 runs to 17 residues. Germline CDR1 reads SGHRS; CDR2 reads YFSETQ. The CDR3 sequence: CASRRGQGSGAGEKLFF. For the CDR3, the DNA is TGCGCCAGCCGAAGGGGACAGGGATCGGGTGCGGGGGAAAAACTGTTTTTT. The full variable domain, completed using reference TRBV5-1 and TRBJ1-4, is KAGVTQTPRYLIKTRGQQVTLSCSPISGHRSVSWYQQTPGQGLQFLFEYFSETQRNKGNFPGRFSGRQFSNSRSEMNVSTLELGDSALYLCASRRGQGSGAGEKLFFGSGTQLSVL.

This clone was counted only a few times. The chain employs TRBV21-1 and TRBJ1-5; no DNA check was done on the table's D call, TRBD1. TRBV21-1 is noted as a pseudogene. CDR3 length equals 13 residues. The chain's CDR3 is CASPRASNQPQHF. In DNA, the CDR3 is TGTGCCAGCCCCAGGGCGAGCAATCAGCCCCAGCATTTT.

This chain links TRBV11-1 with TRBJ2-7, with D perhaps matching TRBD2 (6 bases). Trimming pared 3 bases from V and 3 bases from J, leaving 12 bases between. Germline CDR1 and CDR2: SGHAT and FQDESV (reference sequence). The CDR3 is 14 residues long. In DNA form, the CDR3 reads TGTGCCAGCAGCTTTAACCGGGAGTACTACGAGCAGTACTTC. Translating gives CASSFNREYYEQYF.